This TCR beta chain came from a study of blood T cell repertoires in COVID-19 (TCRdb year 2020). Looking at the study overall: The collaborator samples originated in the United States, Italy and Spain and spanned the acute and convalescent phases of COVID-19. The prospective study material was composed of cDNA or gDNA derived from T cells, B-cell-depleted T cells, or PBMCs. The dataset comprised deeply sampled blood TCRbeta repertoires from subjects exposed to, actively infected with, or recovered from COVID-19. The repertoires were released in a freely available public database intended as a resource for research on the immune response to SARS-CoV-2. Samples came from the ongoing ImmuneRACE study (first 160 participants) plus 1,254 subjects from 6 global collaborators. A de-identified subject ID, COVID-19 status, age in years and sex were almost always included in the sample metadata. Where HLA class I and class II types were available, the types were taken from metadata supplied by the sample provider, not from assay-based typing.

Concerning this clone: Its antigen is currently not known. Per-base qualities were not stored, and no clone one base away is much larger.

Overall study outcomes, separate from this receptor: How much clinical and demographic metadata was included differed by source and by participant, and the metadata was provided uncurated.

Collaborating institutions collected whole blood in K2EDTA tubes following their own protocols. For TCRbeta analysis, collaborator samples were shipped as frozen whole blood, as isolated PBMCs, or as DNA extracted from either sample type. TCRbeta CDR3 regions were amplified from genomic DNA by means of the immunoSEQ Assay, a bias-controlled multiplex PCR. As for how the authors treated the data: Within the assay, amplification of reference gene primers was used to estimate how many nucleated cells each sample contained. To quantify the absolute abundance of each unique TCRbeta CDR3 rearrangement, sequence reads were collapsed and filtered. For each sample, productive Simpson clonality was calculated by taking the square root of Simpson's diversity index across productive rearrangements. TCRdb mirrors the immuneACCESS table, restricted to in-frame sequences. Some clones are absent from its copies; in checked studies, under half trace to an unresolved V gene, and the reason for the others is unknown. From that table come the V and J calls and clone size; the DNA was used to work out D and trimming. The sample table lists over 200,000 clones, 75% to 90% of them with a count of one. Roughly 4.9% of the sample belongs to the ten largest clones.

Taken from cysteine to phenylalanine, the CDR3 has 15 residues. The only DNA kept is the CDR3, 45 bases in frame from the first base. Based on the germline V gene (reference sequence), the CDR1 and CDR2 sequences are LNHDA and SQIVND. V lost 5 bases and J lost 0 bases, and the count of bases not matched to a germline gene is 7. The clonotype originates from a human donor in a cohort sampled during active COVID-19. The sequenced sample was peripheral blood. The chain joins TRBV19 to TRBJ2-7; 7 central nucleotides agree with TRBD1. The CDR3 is CASSLRDSYSYEQYF. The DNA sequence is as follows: TGTGCCAGTAGTCTCCGGGACAGTTACTCCTACGAGCAGTACTTC.